These 28 T cell receptor beta chains came from one sample sequenced in a study of blood T cell repertoires in COVID-19. Here immunoSEQ multiplex PCR was the method, and the copy in TCRdb shows in-frame clones only, minus some. Of roughly 200,000 clones in the sample, around 85% are singletons; the top ten hold roughly 13%. Sequenced sample: peripheral blood. These receptors were collected from a man aged 50-60 years who had recovered from COVID-19.

The V gene is TRBV4-2, the J gene TRBJ1-2; D is undetermined. The germline gives CDR1 LGHNA, CDR2 YNFKEQ. This CDR3 has 14 amino acids. V lost 0 bases and J 8 bases, leaving 13 bases between the germline ends. Here the CDR3 reads CASSQDLGGRGYTF. The CDR3 DNA is TGTGCCAGCAGCCAAGATCTTGGAGGGCGAGGCTACACCTTC.

This clone has a single count. The gene calls are TRBV7-9 and TRBJ2-3; the match to TRBD2 covers 8 bases. The junction had 12 bases not matched to a gene; V was cut back by 4 bases and J by 3 bases. The CDR3 has 17 residues. Germline CDR1 SEHNR, CDR2 FQNEAQ (reference sequence). CDR3 protein: CASSSNPSAGATDTQYF. In DNA, the CDR3 is TGTGCCAGCAGCTCAAATCCCTCAGCGGGAGCGACAGATACGCAGTATTTT.

The chain employs TRBV16 and TRBJ2-1; 7 nucleotides align to TRBD2. CDR3 length: 17 residues. V dropped 0 bases and J dropped 8; count of bases not matched to a gene: 13. Germline V gene lookup returns CDR1 KGHSY and CDR2 FQNENV. The CDR3 bases are TGTGCCAGCAGCCAATCGGGTCTCAGCGGGGTTAGTGATGAGCAGTTCTTC. This encodes CASSQSGLSGVSDEQFF.

CDR3 amino acids: CASSPPGSYEQYF. In nucleotides, the CDR3 is TGTGCCAGCTCACCTCCAGGTAGCTACGAGCAGTACTTC. The chain employs TRBV18 and TRBJ2-7; no clear D. This CDR3 comprises 13 residues. Germline assignment: CDR1 KGHSH and CDR2 LQKENI. Trimming stripped 3 bases from V and 3 bases from J, with 9 bases between.

The CDR3 sequence is CASTRDRGYGYTF. As DNA, the CDR3 is TGTGCCAGCACCAGAGACAGGGGATATGGCTACACCTTC. The chain combines TRBV12-3 or TRBV12-4 with TRBJ1-2, with TRBD1 identical over 8 bases. After removal of 7 bases from V and 5 bases from J, the junction contained 6 bases not matched to a gene. The CDR3 length is 13 residues.

This chain joins TRBV5-1 and TRBJ1-2; TRBD1 might be the D (6 bases). The length of the CDR3 is 13 residues. The germline V and J ends were trimmed by 0 bases and 5 bases, with 8 bases remaining between them. Germline loops: CDR1 SGHRS, CDR2 YFSETQ. DNA for the CDR3: TGCGCCAGCAGCTTGGACAGGGAATATGGCTACACCTTC. Translated, it gives CASSLDREYGYTF.

The chain employs TRBV24-1 and TRBJ2-1; possible D gene TRBD2, 5 bases. Germline CDR1 and CDR2: KGHDR and SFDVKD. V lost 1 base, J lost 0 bases, and 15 bases lay in between. The CDR3 is 18 amino acids. The CDR3 loop reads CATSDLGSELGSYNEQFF. The DNA of the CDR3 is TGTGCCACCAGTGATTTAGGGAGCGAACTCGGCTCCTACAATGAGCAGTTCTTC.

V is TRBV7-8 and J is TRBJ2-7, with 10 bases lining up with TRBD2. CDR1 and CDR2 (germline): SGHVS, FQNEAQ. V shed 1 base, J shed 5 bases, and the junction held 11 bases outside the gene matches. The CDR3 extends over 17 amino acids. CDR3 amino acids: CASSLGFPGLAKNEQYF. As DNA, the CDR3 is TGTGCCAGCAGCTTAGGGTTTCCGGGACTAGCGAAGAACGAGCAGTACTTC. Together with reference TRBV7-8 and TRBJ2-7, the CDR3 gives the full variable domain: GAGVSQSPRYKVAKRGQDVALRCDPISGHVSLFWYQQALGQGPEFLTYFQNEAQLDKSGLPSDRFFAERPEGSVSTLKIQRTQQEDSAVYLCASSLGFPGLAKNEQYFGPGTRLTVT.

The rearrangement uses TRBV19 and TRBJ2-3, with 7 bases lining up with TRBD2. V trimming: 0 bases; J trimming: 4 bases; junction bases outside the gene matches: 7. The CDR3 totals 16 residues. Germline loops: CDR1 LNHDA, CDR2 SQIVND (reference sequence). CDR3 bases: TGTGCCAGTAGTATAGACACGGGAGGTCGGGCAGATACGCAGTATTTT. Protein product: CASSIDTGGRADTQYF.

This clone was seen a single time. The chain uses TRBV19 and TRBJ1-2; 8 nucleotides line up with TRBD1. Germline CDR1 LNHDA, CDR2 SQIVND (reference sequence). With 4 bases clipped from V and 8 bases from J, the junction kept 12 bases outside the gene matches. CDR3 size: 15 residues. CDR3 loop: CASSTTGGSSIGYTF. The CDR3 nucleotides are TGTGCCAGTAGTACTACAGGGGGATCGAGCATCGGCTACACCTTC.

V gene TRBV16 combines with J gene TRBJ1-6; D gene uncertain. The V end was cut by 0 bases, the J end by 8 bases, with 14 bases between. Germline values: CDR1 KGHSY, CDR2 FQNENV. The CDR3 extends over 16 amino acids. This CDR3 is CASSQSVGRRDSPLHF. CDR3 DNA sequence: TGTGCCAGCAGCCAATCGGTCGGCAGGAGGGATTCACCCCTCCACTTT. Drawing the rest from reference TRBV16 and TRBJ1-6, the complete variable domain is GEEVAQTPKHLVRGEGQKAKLYCAPIKGHSYVFWYQQVLKNEFKFLISFQNENVFDETGMPKERFSAKCLPNSPCSLEIQATKLEDSAVYFCASSQSVGRRDSPLHFGNGTRLTVT.

This chain links TRBV11-3 with TRBJ2-3; D is unclear. CDR3 length: 13 amino acids. Germline assignment: CDR1 SGHNT and CDR2 YENEEA. The ends were cut back, 5 bases at V and 6 bases at J, with 12 bases in the middle. This CDR3 is CASSKAGRDTQYF. DNA of the CDR3: TGTGCCAGCAGCAAAGCAGGCAGGGATACGCAGTATTTT.

The V call is TRBV6-2 or TRBV6-3, the J call TRBJ1-5; possibly TRBD1 for D (6 bases). V was pared by 2 bases and J by 4 bases, with 15 bases between. The CDR3 is 16 amino acids. Per germline, CDR1 MNHEY and CDR2 SVGEGT. The CDR3 DNA follows: TGTGCCAGCAGTTACGGACCAGGGGCTGTGAATCAGCCCCAGCATTTT. Residues: CASSYGPGAVNQPQHF.

This clone was seen only once. The rearrangement uses TRBV19 and TRBJ2-1, with 8 bases lining up with TRBD2. Germline values: CDR1 LNHDA, CDR2 SQIVND (reference sequence). CDR3 length: 15 residues. V was pared by 9 bases and J by 0 bases, with 7 bases of the junction left unmatched. The CDR3 region is CASKSGRGSYNEQFF. The CDR3 bases are TGTGCCAGCAAAAGCGGGAGAGGCTCCTACAATGAGCAGTTCTTC.

The chain has TRBV21-1 and TRBJ2-7; the D call TRBD1 from the table was never checked on the DNA. TRBV21-1 is classified as a pseudogene. The CDR3 covers 14 residues. The CDR3 nucleotides are TGTGCCAGCAGCAAACAGGACAGGGGCTACGAGCAGTACTTC. Amino acids: CASSKQDRGYEQYF.

The table lists this clone with a few counts. The chain is built from TRBV12-3 or TRBV12-4 and TRBJ2-7, with TRBD2 as a possible D gene (5 bases). The CDR3 sequence is 11 residues long. The V gene lost 5 bases and the J gene lost 3 bases, with 5 bases spanning the gap. CDR3 in DNA: TGTGCCAGCAGTCGGGGCTACGAGCAGTACTTC. As protein: CASSRGYEQYF.

This chain joins TRBV6-6 and TRBJ2-1; weak D call: TRBD2 (6 bases). CDR3 length equals 18 residues. The germline CDR1 and CDR2 sequences are MNHNY and SVGAGI (reference sequence). V dropped 5 bases and J dropped 1 base, with 21 bases sitting between them. CDR3 region: CASSPAGTGTGSYNEQFF. The CDR3 coding sequence is TGTGCCAGCAGTCCCGCAGGTACCGGGACTGGGTCCTACAATGAGCAGTTCTTC.

This chain connects TRBV3-1 (or the pseudogene TRBV3-2) to TRBJ2-1, with D tentatively TRBD2 (6 bases). Germline V gene sequence: CDR1 LGHDT, CDR2 YNNKEL (reference sequence). The CDR3 is made up of 17 amino acids. Between the trimmed V and J ends, which lost 4 bases and 0 bases, there was a span of 16 bases. The CDR3 coding sequence is TGTGCCAGCAGCCTGAGGACTAACCGACGCTCCTACAATGAGCAGTTCTTC. Translated, it gives CASSLRTNRRSYNEQFF.

The table lists this clone with a count of one. V and J are TRBV27 and TRBJ2-1; possible D gene TRBD2, 6 bases. Trimming left V 8 bases short and J 10 bases short, with 15 bases between. The CDR3 is 12 residues long. Germline values: CDR1 MNHEY, CDR2 SMNVEV (reference sequence). CDR3 sequence reads: CASGPSGLEQFF. The CDR3 DNA is TGTGCCAGCGGACCTTCCGGACTAGAGCAGTTCTTC.

This chain connects TRBV24-1 to TRBJ1-1; tentatively, D is TRBD1 (6 bases). This CDR3 comprises 16 residues. The germline CDR1 and CDR2 sequences are KGHDR and SFDVKD. CDR3 sequence reads: CASKKRGGRRNTEAFF. The CDR3, as DNA: TGTGCTTCTAAAAAAAGGGGGGGGCGAAGGAACACTGAAGCTTTCTTT.

The chain couples TRBV5-1 to TRBJ2-1, with TRBD1 identical over 10 bases. V lost 4 bases to trimming and J lost 8 bases; unmatched junction nucleotides: 6. The CDR3 runs 14 residues. From germline, CDR1 is SGHRS and CDR2 YFSETQ. CDR3 bases: TGCGCCAGCAGCCCGGGACAGGGGTGGGATGAGCAGTTCTTC. It yields the protein CASSPGQGWDEQFF.

The genes are TRBV4-2 and TRBJ1-6; D is undetermined. The CDR3 covers 17 residues. V lost 4 bases and J 3 bases, leaving 16 bases between the germline ends. Germline CDR1 and CDR2: LGHNA and YNFKEQ. For the CDR3, the DNA is TGTGCCAGCAGCCCCTCAGCCGGGGTAATCTATAATTCACCCCTCCACTTT. Encoded protein: CASSPSAGVIYNSPLHF.

The genes are TRBV2 and TRBJ2-7, with D possibly matching TRBD2 (7 bases). Trimming took off 9 bases at V and 2 bases at J, with 20 bases between the two ends. The CDR3 runs to 15 residues. Germline V gene sequence: CDR1 SNHLY, CDR2 FYNNEI. As DNA, the CDR3 is TGTGCCAGTAAGAGGGGGGAGGGGCTAACCTACGAGCAGTACTTC. This sequence encodes CASKRGEGLTYEQYF.

J is TRBJ2-7 and V is TRBV10-3; 11 positions agree with TRBD2. This CDR3 is 17 amino acids long. The germline CDR1 and CDR2 sequences are ENHRY and SYGVKD. V shed 0 bases, J shed 6 bases, and the junction held 10 bases outside the gene matches. The CDR3 loop reads CAISESGLAGGVSEQYF. The CDR3 DNA reads TGTGCCATCAGTGAGTCGGGGCTAGCGGGAGGAGTGTCCGAGCAGTACTTC.

V usage is TRBV19 and J usage is TRBJ1-1, with 9 bases aligning to TRBD1. V trimming: 3 bases; J trimming: 4 bases; junction bases outside the gene matches: 0. This CDR3 contains 13 residues. Per the germline V gene, CDR1 is LNHDA and CDR2 is SQIVND (reference sequence). The CDR3 region is CASSMDRGTEAFF. The CDR3 DNA follows: TGTGCCAGTAGTATGGACAGGGGCACTGAAGCTTTCTTT.

The chain carries TRBV24-1 and TRBJ2-5; 7 nucleotides align to TRBD2. The ends lost 3 bases at V and 2 bases at J; junction bases unmatched: 2. The CDR3 is 14 residues long. Looked up from germline, CDR1 is KGHDR and CDR2 is SFDVKD. The DNA of the CDR3 is TGTGCCACCAGTGATCGCGGGGGTCAAGAGACCCAGTACTTC. Residues: CATSDRGGQETQYF.

This chain joins TRBV7-3 and TRBJ2-1, with 10 bases lining up with TRBD2. Germline CDR1 and CDR2: SGHTA and FQGTGA. J gave up 6 bases and V 5 bases, and 4 bases lay outside the gene matches. The CDR3 runs 14 residues. CDR3 amino acids: CASSTGLAINEQFF. The CDR3 nucleotides are TGTGCCAGCAGCACGGGACTAGCGATCAATGAGCAGTTCTTC.

The V gene is TRBV5-8, the J gene TRBJ2-7; D remains ambiguous. The CDR3 extends over 14 amino acids. V dropped 4 bases and J dropped 3 bases, with 14 bases sitting between them. The germline V gene has CDR1 SGHTS and CDR2 YDEGEE. CDR3 region: CASSHTRRVYEQYF. The CDR3 DNA reads as TGTGCCAGCAGCCATACCAGACGGGTCTACGAGCAGTACTTC.